Here is one T cell receptor beta chain with its context. The data were taken from a study of early stage breast cancer tumors. Assay: immunoSEQ multiplex PCR; the TCRdb copy retains only in-frame clones and omits some. The sample holds under 4,500 clones; approximately 70% are singletons and the top ten take about 17%. This CDR3 is 15 amino acids long. Trimming cost V 4 bases and J 8 bases; bases outside gene matches: 11. Germline assignment: CDR1 SGHRS and CDR2 YFSETQ. Sequences were obtained from breast tumor tissue. This rearrangement joins TRBV5-1 to TRBJ1-2, with 10 bases matching TRBD1. This receptor was obtained from a person between 35 and 49 years old with breast cancer. The CDR3 region has the DNA TGCGCCAGCAGCGCAGGGACAGGGGATATCGGGGGCTACACCTTC. This encodes CASSAGTGDIGGYTF.